One sample yielded the 13 T cell receptor beta chains listed below, sequenced in a study of blood T cell repertoires in COVID-19. Some clones are missing from TCRdb's copy, which holds only in-frame ones; the method was immunoSEQ multiplex PCR. The sample holds about 110,000 clones, about 85% seen once. The sample was peripheral blood. These receptors were taken from a woman between 55 and 75 years old with COVID-19, enrolled during active disease.

CDR3 sequence (DNA): TGTGCCAGCAGCTTTGTGGTTGGAGGGTGTTTGGAGACCCAGTACTTC. This codes for CASSFVVGGCLETQYF. The V call is TRBV7-8, the J call TRBJ2-5, with D maybe TRBD2 (6 bases). Germline CDR1 and CDR2: SGHVS and FQNEAQ. This CDR3 region has 16 residues. V lost 3 bases and J lost 5, with 19 bases in between. The whole variable domain, remainder taken from reference TRBV7-8 and TRBJ2-5, is GAGVSQSPRYKVAKRGQDVALRCDPISGHVSLFWYQQALGQGPEFLTYFQNEAQLDKSGLPSDRFFAERPEGSVSTLKIQRTQQEDSAVYLCASSFVVGGCLETQYFGPGTRLLVL.

This chain joins TRBV18 and TRBJ2-7; D perhaps matches TRBD1 (5 bases). There are 16 residues in the CDR3. Per the germline V gene, CDR1 is KGHSH and CDR2 is LQKENI. Trimming removed 0 bases at V and 5 bases at J, with 17 bases between. In DNA, the CDR3 is TGTGCCAGCTCACCACCGAGCCACAGTGTACAGGACGAGCAGTACTTC. Amino acid sequence: CASSPPSHSVQDEQYF.

The rearrangement links TRBV6-5 to TRBJ1-4, with 7 bases lining up with TRBD1. CDR3 size: 14 residues. Unmatched junction bases numbered 4, after V lost 4 bases and J lost 5 bases. Germline V gene data show CDR1 as MNHEY and CDR2 as SVGAGI. The CDR3 DNA reads TGTGCCAGCAGTTGGGGACAGACAAATGAAAAACTGTTTTTT. It codes for CASSWGQTNEKLFF.

The chain is built from TRBV5-1 and TRBJ2-7; 10 bases are shared with TRBD1. The CDR3 is 16 amino acids. The trim removed 5 bases at V and 2 bases at J, leaving 10 bases unmatched. CDR1 SGHRS and CDR2 YFSETQ come from the germline V gene. Here the CDR3 DNA reads TGCGCCAGCAGTTACGGAGGGACAGGGGAGACCTACGAGCAGTACTTC. Translating gives CASSYGGTGETYEQYF.

The V gene is TRBV18, the J gene TRBJ2-7; the D gene is possibly TRBD2 (5 bases). The germline V and J ends were trimmed by 2 bases and 0 bases, with 11 bases remaining between them. The CDR3 covers 15 residues. Germline V lookup: CDR1 KGHSH, CDR2 LQKENI. CDR3 residues: CASSPSGGNSYEQYF. CDR3 DNA sequence: TGTGCCAGCTCACCATCCGGAGGAAACTCCTACGAGCAGTACTTC.

Only one count was recorded for this clone. The V and J genes are TRBV5-6 and TRBJ2-1; 7 nucleotides agree with TRBD2. This CDR3 contains 15 residues. Germline V gene data show CDR1 as SGHDT and CDR2 as YYEEEE. V was pared by 1 base and J by 9 bases, with 10 bases of the junction left unmatched. The DNA for the CDR3 is TGTGCCAGCAGCTTGTTGGTGGGGGGGGATGCTGAGCAGTTCTTC. Residues: CASSLLVGGDAEQFF.

V and J are TRBV12-3 or TRBV12-4 and TRBJ1-2; perhaps TRBD1 as D (6 bases). CDR3 length: 13 residues. Trimming shortened V by 4 bases and J by 8 bases, and 14 bases separated the two germline ends. The CDR3 is CASSSTGIQGYTF. For the CDR3, the DNA is TGTGCCAGCAGTTCTACAGGGATCCAAGGCTACACCTTC.

There are many counts of this clone. The chain carries TRBV19 and TRBJ2-2, with unresolved D. The germline CDR1 and CDR2 sequences are LNHDA and SQIVND (reference sequence). The germline V and J ends were trimmed by 4 bases and 1 base, with 7 bases remaining between them. The length of the CDR3 is 14 residues. CDR3 loop: CASSTMRNTGELFF. CDR3 coding DNA: TGTGCCAGTAGTACAATGAGGAACACCGGGGAGCTGTTTTTT.

This clone was picked up one time. This chain connects TRBV18 to TRBJ1-3; perhaps TRBD1 as D (6 bases). Germline CDR1 is KGHSH and CDR2 is LQKENI. Trimming stripped 2 bases from V and 2 bases from J, with 13 bases between. There are 16 residues in the CDR3. The CDR3 loop reads CASSPRPGDAGNTIYF. As DNA, the CDR3 is TGTGCCAGCTCACCAAGACCAGGGGATGCTGGAAACACCATATATTTT.

V and J are TRBV6-6 and TRBJ2-5, with D tentatively TRBD1 (6 bases). With 2 bases removed from V and 2 bases from J, the gap between germline ends came to 12 bases. This CDR3 has 15 residues. The germline V gene has CDR1 MNHNY and CDR2 SVGAGI (reference sequence). The CDR3 sequence is CASSYTGRGQETQYF. CDR3 nucleotide sequence: TGTGCCAGCAGTTACACCGGCAGGGGTCAAGAGACCCAGTACTTC.

This chain links TRBV4-1 with TRBJ2-7; TRBD1 is a possible D gene (6 bases). This CDR3 spans 16 amino acids. The germline CDR1 and CDR2 sequences are MGHRA and YSYEKL. V lost 0 bases, J lost 3 bases, and 15 bases lay in between. The CDR3 region is CASSQDPRTEIYEQYF. CDR3 bases: TGCGCCAGCAGCCAAGATCCTCGGACAGAGATCTACGAGCAGTACTTC.

This clone was detected once. This rearrangement joins TRBV3-1 (or the pseudogene TRBV3-2) to TRBJ1-5; D unclear. V was shortened by 2 bases and J by 4 bases, with 3 bases between the two germline ends. Germline V gene sequence: CDR1 LGHDT, CDR2 YNNKEL (reference sequence). This CDR3 is built from 12 residues. In nucleotides, the CDR3 is TGTGCCAGCAGCCAACTAAATCAGCCCCAGCATTTT. This gives the protein CASSQLNQPQHF.

The rearrangement joins TRBV7-6 to TRBJ2-3, with TRBD2 as a possible D gene (7 bases). Germline V CDR1 and CDR2: SGHVS, FNYEAQ. The CDR3 extends over 15 amino acids. Trimming removed 4 bases from V and 3 bases from J, with 14 bases in between. The CDR3 DNA follows: TGTGCCAGCAGCTGGGGGGGGCTCGGGACAGATACGCAGTATTTT. It yields the protein CASSWGGLGTDTQYF.